These T cell receptor beta chains were read from a single sample in a study of cytomegalovirus exposure and HLA in healthy donors. This table comes from immunoSEQ multiplex PCR, and its TCRdb copy is limited to in-frame clones, with some not included. This table has roughly 100,000 clones, 65% to 85% appearing once. The material sequenced was PBMCs. These receptor sequences come from a man aged 50 or older in good health and CMV-seropositive. The CDR3 runs from the conserved cysteine through the conserved F or W. The D gene is left open where the match is weak. Clone size appears in some rows only: once, few, many, or a class for an expanded clone.

V: TRBV6-6
J: TRBJ2-7
D: TRBD1
size: NA
CDR3: CASSAGTGVNEQYF
DNA: TGTGCCAGCAGTGCCGGGACAGGGGTTAACGAGCAGTACTTC

V: TRBV6-5
J: TRBJ2-7
D: NA
size: NA
CDR3: CASSSNEGTFEQYF
DNA: TGTGCCAGCAGTTCTAACGAGGGGACTTTCGAGCAGTACTTC

V: TRBV6-6
J: TRBJ2-7
D: NA
size: NA
CDR3: CASSYSMGEQYF
DNA: TGTGCCAGCAGTTACAGTATGGGCGAGCAGTACTTC

V: TRBV19
J: TRBJ2-5
D: NA
size: NA
CDR3: CASSSGQQETQYF
DNA: TGTGCCAGTAGTAGCGGACAGCAAGAGACCCAGTACTTC

V: TRBV30
J: TRBJ1-1
D: NA
size: NA
CDR3: CAWSVADRPMNTEAFF
DNA: TGTGCCTGGAGTGTAGCGGACAGACCCATGAACACTGAAGCTTTCTTT

V: TRBV7-6
J: TRBJ2-3
D: NA
size: few
CDR3: CASSSPPGLRTDTQYF
DNA: TGTGCCAGCAGCTCACCTCCGGGACTCCGCACAGATACGCAGTATTTT

V: TRBV9
J: TRBJ1-4
D: NA
size: NA
CDR3: CASSVGWARNEKLFF
DNA: TGTGCCAGCAGCGTAGGGTGGGCCAGAAATGAAAAACTGTTTTTT

V: TRBV4-1
J: TRBJ2-1
D: TRBD1
size: NA
CDR3: CASSLMTGEDEQFF
DNA: TGCGCCAGCAGCTTAATGACAGGGGAGGATGAGCAGTTCTTC

V: TRBV30
J: TRBJ1-4
D: NA
size: NA
CDR3: CAWRDSPNEKLFF
DNA: TGTGCCTGGAGGGACAGCCCTAATGAAAAGCTGTTTTTT

V: TRBV2
J: TRBJ1-6
D: TRBD1
size: NA
CDR3: CASSERGPPTDAYNSPLHF
DNA: TGTGCCAGCAGTGAAAGGGGGCCGCCGACAGACGCTTATAATTCACCCCTCCACTTT

V: TRBV7-9
J: TRBJ1-2
D: NA
size: NA
CDR3: CASSYARGAVGYTF
DNA: TGTGCCAGCAGTTACGCCCGGGGGGCAGTAGGCTACACCTTC

V: TRBV27
J: TRBJ2-5
D: TRBD2
size: NA
CDR3: CASSSPGLASDLQETQYF
DNA: TGTGCCAGCAGTTCCCCGGGACTAGCGTCTGACCTCCAAGAGACCCAGTACTTC

V: TRBV27
J: TRBJ1-2
D: TRBD1
size: NA
CDR3: CASSLSSRGNYGYTF
DNA: TGTGCCAGCAGTTTATCGTCCAGGGGGAACTATGGCTACACCTTC

V: TRBV28
J: TRBJ2-1
D: NA
size: NA
CDR3: CASTQGGKTYNEQFF
DNA: TGTGCCAGCACTCAGGGGGGAAAAACCTACAATGAGCAGTTCTTC

V: TRBV7-8
J: TRBJ2-5
D: NA
size: NA
CDR3: CASSPFSVEETQYF
DNA: TGTGCCAGCAGCCCTTTTAGTGTGGAGGAGACCCAGTACTTC

V: TRBV5-1
J: TRBJ1-4
D: NA
size: NA
CDR3: CASSLERGGSEKLFF
DNA: TGCGCCAGCAGCTTGGAAAGGGGGGGAAGCGAAAAACTGTTTTTT

V: TRBV6-1
J: TRBJ2-1
D: TRBD2
size: NA
CDR3: CASSEEWRRTSGSPFF
DNA: TGTGCCAGCAGTGAAGAATGGAGAAGGACTAGCGGGAGTCCATTCTTC

V: TRBV25-1
J: TRBJ2-3
D: NA
size: NA
CDR3: CASSVEAGLGTDTQYF
DNA: TGTGCCAGCAGTGTTGAAGCGGGCTTGGGCACAGATACGCAGTATTTT

V: TRBV27
J: TRBJ2-1
D: NA
size: once
CDR3: CASSLVSGTYNEQFF
DNA: TGTGCCAGCAGTTTAGTGTCGGGGACCTACAATGAGCAGTTCTTC

V: TRBV5-1
J: TRBJ2-3
D: NA
size: NA
CDR3: CASSLLQGSDTQYF
DNA: TGCGCCAGCAGCTTGTTACAGGGATCAGATACGCAGTATTTT

V: TRBV5-1
J: TRBJ1-6
D: NA
size: NA
CDR3: CASSLGTGGNRSPLHF
DNA: TGCGCCAGCAGCTTGGGGACGGGGGGGAATCGGTCACCCCTCCACTTT

V: TRBV12-5
J: TRBJ1-1
D: NA
size: NA
CDR3: CASGLGGRGKAFF
DNA: TGTGCTAGTGGTTTGGGGGGCAGGGGAAAAGCTTTCTTT

V: TRBV5-1
J: TRBJ2-3
D: TRBD1
size: few
CDR3: CASSTGQGAGDTQYF
DNA: TGCGCCAGCAGCACAGGACAGGGGGCAGGAGATACGCAGTATTTT

V: TRBV5-1
J: TRBJ1-3
D: TRBD1
size: NA
CDR3: CASSFGQASGNTIYF
DNA: TGCGCCAGCAGCTTCGGACAGGCATCTGGAAACACCATATATTTT

V: TRBV29-1
J: TRBJ2-7
D: NA
size: NA
CDR3: CSVPAGQYEQYF
DNA: TGCAGCGTCCCGGCGGGTCAGTACGAGCAGTACTTC

V: TRBV6-1
J: TRBJ2-5
D: NA
size: NA
CDR3: CASSAQEETQYF
DNA: TGTGCCAGCAGCGCACAGGAAGAGACCCAGTACTTC

V: TRBV27
J: TRBJ1-1
D: NA
size: NA
CDR3: CASRRRVRDTEAFF
DNA: TGTGCCAGCAGGAGGAGGGTGCGGGACACTGAAGCTTTCTTT